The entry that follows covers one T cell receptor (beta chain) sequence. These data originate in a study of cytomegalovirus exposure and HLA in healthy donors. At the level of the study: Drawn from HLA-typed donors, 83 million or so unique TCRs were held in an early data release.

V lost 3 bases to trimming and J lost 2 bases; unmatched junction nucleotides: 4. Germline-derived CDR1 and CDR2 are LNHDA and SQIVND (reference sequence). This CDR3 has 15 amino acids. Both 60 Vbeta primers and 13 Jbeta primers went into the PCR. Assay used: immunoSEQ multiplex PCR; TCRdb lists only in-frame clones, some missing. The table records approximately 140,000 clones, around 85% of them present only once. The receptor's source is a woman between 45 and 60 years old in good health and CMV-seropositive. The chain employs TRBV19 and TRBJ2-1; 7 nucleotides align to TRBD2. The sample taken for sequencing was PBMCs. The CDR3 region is CASSIQGGTYNEQFF. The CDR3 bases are TGTGCCAGTAGTATTCAGGGAGGGACCTACAATGAGCAGTTCTTC.